One and the same sample provided the 18 T cell receptor beta chains below, sequenced in a study of blood T cell repertoires in COVID-19. Method: immunoSEQ multiplex PCR; TCRdb's copy keeps in-frame clones and lacks some. Among about 120,000 clones listed, 85% to 90% were seen once. Sequencing used peripheral blood. Receptor source: a man between 65 and 85 years old with active or convalescent COVID-19.

V is TRBV11-1 and J is TRBJ1-1, with 8 positions matching TRBD1. Germline V gene lookup returns CDR1 SGHAT and CDR2 FQDESV (reference sequence). CDR3 size: 15 residues. V was clipped by 3 bases and J by 1 base; unmatched bases: 4. The CDR3: CASSLGQGANTEAFF. CDR3 sequence (DNA): TGTGCCAGCAGCTTGGGGCAGGGGGCGAACACTGAAGCTTTCTTT.

The chain has TRBV5-4 and TRBJ1-2; D not certain. Germline loops: CDR1 SGHNT, CDR2 YYREEE (reference sequence). The CDR3 runs to 12 residues. V lost 4 bases and J 6 bases, leaving 10 bases between the germline ends. The CDR3 DNA sequence: TGTGCCAGCAGCCCCGGACTAGATGGCTACACCTTC. It codes for CASSPGLDGYTF. Filled out from reference TRBV5-4 and TRBJ1-2, the complete variable domain reads ETGVTQSPTHLIKTRGQQVTLRCSSQSGHNTVSWYQQALGQGPQFIFQYYREEENGRGNFPPRFSGLQFPNYSSELNVNALELDDSALYLCASSPGLDGYTFGSGTRLTVV.

The genes are TRBV27 and TRBJ1-1, with a weak D call TRBD1 (5 bases). Trimming stripped 3 bases from V and 1 base from J, with 9 bases between. The CDR3 has 14 amino acids. Germline lookup yields CDR1 MNHEY and CDR2 SMNVEV (reference sequence). The CDR3 DNA follows: TGTGCCAGCAGTTTCTCGGGGGGGAACACTGAAGCTTTCTTT. Its protein product is CASSFSGGNTEAFF.

CDR3 sequence (DNA): TGTGCCAGCAGCCATTTTTGGACTAGCGGGAGGGCCTCAGAGCAGTTCTTC. This sequence encodes CASSHFWTSGRASEQFF. The V call is TRBV3-1 (or the pseudogene TRBV3-2), the J call TRBJ2-1; 15 bases match TRBD2. This CDR3 has 17 residues. Per germline, CDR1 LGHDT and CDR2 YNNKEL (reference sequence). V shed 3 bases and J 10 bases; nucleotides not matched to a gene: 10.

The rearrangement uses TRBV5-4 and TRBJ1-2; a weak D match, TRBD1 (6 bases). V lost 4 bases and J 2 bases, leaving 12 bases between the germline ends. In germline, CDR1 is SGHNT, CDR2 YYREEE (reference sequence). The CDR3 spans 14 residues. The CDR3, as DNA: TGTGCCAGCAGCCCTTCAGGACAGAACTATGGCTACACCTTC. It codes for CASSPSGQNYGYTF.

This clone was seen a single time. The rearrangement joins TRBV12-3 or TRBV12-4 to TRBJ2-1, with D maybe TRBD2 (5 bases). The germline V and J ends were trimmed by 5 bases and 7 bases, with 12 bases remaining between them. This CDR3 region has 13 residues. The CDR3 loop is CASSVDGVNEQFF. The CDR3 nucleotides are TGTGCCAGCAGTGTAGACGGGGTGAATGAGCAGTTCTTC.

This clone was observed at least ten times. The rearrangement joins TRBV24-1 to TRBJ2-5; 9 nucleotides match TRBD2. CDR3 length equals 14 residues. Germline trimming cut 5 bases from V and 4 bases from J; bases unmatched to any gene: 4. From germline, CDR1 is KGHDR and CDR2 SFDVKD. The CDR3 DNA is TGTGCCACCAGTGTCCAGCGGGAGGTAGAGACCCAGTACTTC. This codes for CATSVQREVETQYF.

The chain couples TRBV5-8 to TRBJ2-7; TRBD2 is a possible D gene (5 bases). The V and J ends lost 5 bases and 2 bases respectively, with 8 bases between them. The germline V gene has CDR1 SGHTS and CDR2 YDEGEE. This CDR3 is built from 12 residues. The CDR3 loop reads CASRAGAYEQYF. As DNA, the CDR3 is TGTGCCAGCAGGGCCGGGGCCTACGAGCAGTACTTC.

This chain links TRBV27 with TRBJ1-5; D perhaps matches TRBD1 (5 bases). The V end was cut by 5 bases, the J end by 1 base, with 6 bases between. The CDR3 is 13 amino acids. Germline CDR1 reads MNHEY; CDR2 reads SMNVEV (reference sequence). The CDR3 protein is CASSQGSNQPQHF. As DNA, the CDR3 is TGTGCCAGCAGTCAGGGAAGCAATCAGCCCCAGCATTTT.

The chain links TRBV5-6 to TRBJ2-7, with D tentatively TRBD1 (5 bases). With 4 bases removed from V and 3 bases from J, the gap between germline ends came to 11 bases. The CDR3 is 13 residues long. Per the germline V gene, CDR1 is SGHDT and CDR2 is YYEEEE. The CDR3 DNA is TGTGCCAGCAGCATCAGGGAAGACTACGAGCAGTACTTC. It translates to CASSIREDYEQYF.

CDR3 in amino acids: CASSPLGGITNEKLFF. In DNA form, the CDR3 reads TGTGCCAGCAGTCCCCTTGGGGGGATCACTAATGAAAAACTGTTTTTT. J is TRBJ1-4 and V is TRBV27, with a weak D call TRBD1 (5 bases). The CDR3 has 16 amino acids. V shed 5 bases and J shed 2 bases, with 15 bases lying between them. Germline V gene lookup returns CDR1 MNHEY and CDR2 SMNVEV (reference sequence).

The chain uses TRBV27 and TRBJ1-1; no clear D. Trimming cost V 3 bases and J 6 bases, with 8 bases left between them. The CDR3 runs 12 residues. The germline CDR1 and CDR2 sequences are MNHEY and SMNVEV (reference sequence). CDR3 amino acids: CASSFFGAEAFF. The CDR3 DNA follows: TGTGCCAGCAGTTTTTTCGGAGCTGAAGCTTTCTTT.

Only a few counts were recorded for this clone. The V and J genes are TRBV9 and TRBJ2-5; D unclear. Germline values: CDR1 SGDLS, CDR2 YYNGEE. Trimming removed 0 bases at V and 1 base at J, with 4 bases between. There are 13 residues in the CDR3. This CDR3 is CASSVAVQETQYF. In nucleotides, the CDR3 is TGTGCCAGCAGCGTAGCCGTCCAAGAGACCCAGTACTTC.

The V gene is TRBV6-5, the J gene TRBJ1-2; maybe TRBD1 (5 bases). Between the trimmed V and J ends, which lost 4 bases and 8 bases, there was a span of 17 bases. Germline CDR1 is MNHEY and CDR2 is SVGAGI. The CDR3 extends over 14 amino acids. The CDR3 nucleotides are TGTGCCAGCAGTTTCCACGGGGGGTTAAGCGGCTACACCTTC. This encodes CASSFHGGLSGYTF.

V is TRBV7-2 and J is TRBJ2-7; tentative D call: TRBD2 (6 bases). This CDR3 spans 14 amino acids. V was clipped by 5 bases and J by 3 bases, with 14 bases between them. CDR1 and CDR2 (germline): SGHTA, FQGNSA. The CDR3 sequence is CASSPIFGSYEQYF. For the CDR3, the DNA is TGTGCCAGCAGCCCAATCTTCGGGAGCTACGAGCAGTACTTC.

V gene TRBV4-1 combines with J gene TRBJ1-2; 12 nucleotides align to TRBD1. Germline-derived CDR1 and CDR2 are MGHRA and YSYEKL. The CDR3 contains 16 residues. With V trimmed by 3 bases and J by 6 bases, 8 bases remained unmatched. The CDR3 DNA reads as TGCGCCAGCAGCCATCCCGGGACAGGGGGCGCAGATGGCTACACCTTC. It yields the protein CASSHPGTGGADGYTF.

The sample holds a few counts of this clone. The chain joins TRBV6-5 to TRBJ1-2; perhaps TRBD1 as D (6 bases). This CDR3 has 15 amino acids. V lost 6 bases, J lost 4 bases, and 18 bases lay in between. Germline lookup yields CDR1 MNHEY and CDR2 SVGAGI. The CDR3 coding sequence is TGTGCCAGCAGGGCCAGTCCCGGGGGGCCCTATGGCTACACCTTC. Residues: CASRASPGGPYGYTF.

This clone was detected once. This chain joins TRBV29-1 and TRBJ2-5, with TRBD1 matching over 8 bases. CDR1 SQVTM and CDR2 ANQGSEA come from the germline V gene. Trimming took 3 bases from V and 6 from J; bases not matched to a gene: 12. CDR3 size: 15 residues. CDR3 sequence reads: CSVDPGTGTRQTQYF. The CDR3 DNA reads as TGCAGCGTTGACCCCGGGACAGGTACGCGGCAGACCCAGTACTTC. Combining the CDR3 with reference TRBV29-1 and TRBJ2-5 gives the whole variable domain SAVISQKPSRDICQRGTSLTIQCQVDSQVTMMFWYRQQPGQSLTLIATANQGSEATYESGFVIDKFPISRPNLTFSTLTVSNMSPEDSSIYLCSVDPGTGTRQTQYFGPGTRLLVL.